The present T cell receptor (beta chain) was sequenced within a study of blood T cell repertoires in COVID-19. Here immunoSEQ multiplex PCR was the method, and the copy in TCRdb shows in-frame clones only, minus some. The profile shows over 400,000 clones, roughly 91% of them singletons. Germline CDR1 LGHDT, CDR2 YNNKEL (reference sequence). V gave up 3 bases and J gave up 5 bases; unmatched junction bases: 6. The CDR3 totals 14 residues. This chain connects TRBV3-1 (or the pseudogene TRBV3-2) to TRBJ2-5, with TRBD2 matching 7 bases. Source material: peripheral blood. This sequence originates from a woman aged 50 to 60 with COVID-19, enrolled during active disease. The CDR3 loop reads CASSQGRGGETQYF. In nucleotides, the CDR3 is TGTGCCAGCAGCCAGGGAAGGGGAGGGGAGACCCAGTACTTC.